Following are 23 T cell receptor beta chains from one sample sequenced in a study of OX40 agonist ivuxolimab in advanced cancers. Measured with immunoSEQ multiplex PCR; TCRdb has only the in-frame clones, and not every one. Found here are tens of thousands of clones, 75% to 85% of them singletons; the top ten hold 5% to 6.5%. Sequencing was performed on CD4+ or CD8+ T cells sorted from blood, taken in a trial of the OX40 agonist ivuxolimab. The source of these receptors is an adult with an advanced solid tumor such as melanoma, head and neck, liver or kidney cancer.

The chain combines TRBV7-2 with TRBJ1-5, with D possibly being TRBD1 (5 bases). The CDR3 contains 17 residues. Germline CDR1 reads SGHTA; CDR2 reads FQGNSA. Trimming took 2 bases from V and 0 from J, leaving 14 bases between them. The CDR3 DNA follows: TGTGCCAGCAGCTTACTCCCGACAGTCTATAGCAATCAGCCCCAGCATTTT. Protein product: CASSLLPTVYSNQPQHF.

This clone showed up just a few times. The V call is TRBV13, the J call TRBJ2-5, with 10 bases aligning to TRBD2. CDR1 is PRHDT, CDR2 FYEKMQ, per germline (reference sequence). This CDR3 has 17 residues. V lost 3 bases and J lost 0; bases outside the gene matches: 7. CDR3 loop: CASSFKLAGAYQETQYF. CDR3 DNA: TGTGCCAGCAGCTTCAAGCTAGCGGGGGCCTACCAAGAGACCCAGTACTTC.

In this sample, this clone turned up once. CDR3 sequence: CASSGSYPTDTQYF. Written as DNA, the CDR3 is TGCGCCAGCAGCGGGAGTTATCCCACAGATACGCAGTATTTT. The V and J genes are TRBV5-1 and TRBJ2-3, with a possible D match to TRBD2 (5 bases). V lost 4 bases and J 2 bases, leaving 11 bases between the germline ends. Germline V CDR1 and CDR2: SGHRS, YFSETQ. This CDR3 has 14 residues.

The chain employs TRBV7-2 and TRBJ1-1; D gene ambiguous. CDR1 SGHTA and CDR2 FQGNSA come from the germline V gene. Trimming removed 1 base from V and 11 bases from J, with 20 bases in between. The CDR3 is 15 residues long. CDR3 amino acids: CASSLGLRVLGGAFF. CDR3 in DNA: TGTGCCAGCAGCTTAGGCCTCCGGGTCCTCGGAGGGGCTTTCTTT.

The J gene is TRBJ2-7, the V gene TRBV6-5; TRBD2 agrees at 8 bases. J lost 1 base, V lost 6 bases, and 8 bases had no gene match. Per germline, CDR1 MNHEY and CDR2 SVGAGI. CDR3 size: 15 residues. CDR3 region: CASRNGGDPSYEQYF. The CDR3, as DNA: TGTGCCAGCAGGAACGGGGGGGACCCGTCCTACGAGCAGTACTTC.

The V call is TRBV9, the J call TRBJ2-7; D gene unclear. CDR1 is SGDLS, CDR2 YYNGEE, per germline. Trimming stripped 3 bases from V and 0 bases from J, with 10 bases between. This CDR3 has 14 residues. CDR3 residues: CASSAQTISYEQYF. The DNA for the CDR3 is TGTGCCAGCAGCGCCCAGACGATCTCCTACGAGCAGTACTTC. Full variable domain (rest looked up from reference TRBV9 and TRBJ2-7): DSGVTQTPKHLITATGQRVTLRCSPRSGDLSVYWYQQSLDQGLQFLIQYYNGEERAKGNILERFSAQQFPDLHSELNLSSLELGDSALYFCASSAQTISYEQYFGPGTRLTVT.

The chain links TRBV7-9 to TRBJ2-2; 12 nucleotides match TRBD1. After removal of 1 base from V and 6 bases from J, the junction contained 12 bases not matched to a gene. Germline CDR1 SEHNR, CDR2 FQNEAQ (reference sequence). There are 19 residues in the CDR3. In DNA form, the CDR3 reads TGTGCCAGCAGCTTAGGAAAGAGGGGACAGGGGGCGCGAGCCGGGGAGCTGTTTTTT. Protein: CASSLGKRGQGARAGELFF.

In DNA form, the CDR3 reads TGTGCCAGCAGTTACGACAGGGGCTCGGGGGGGCCCCAGCATTTT. Translating gives CASSYDRGSGGPQHF. V is TRBV6-5 and J is TRBJ1-5; 8 nucleotides agree with TRBD1. This CDR3 has 15 amino acids. Germline V lookup: CDR1 MNHEY, CDR2 SVGAGI. V was pared by 2 bases and J by 9 bases, with 9 bases of the junction left unmatched.

As for this clone: At one end, the junction sequence differs from germline, possibly due to a read error. Other DNA sequences of this sample code for an identical CDR3. The V gene is TRBV27, the J gene TRBJ1-2; D unresolved. The germline V gene has CDR1 MNHEY and CDR2 SMNVEV (reference sequence). The CDR3 has 12 amino acids. This chain's CDR3 is CASSTRTGGYTF. Here the CDR3 DNA reads TGTGCCAGCAGCACGCGAACTGGTGGCTACACCTTT.

The chain joins TRBV7-2 to TRBJ2-7; D is uncertain. Germline CDR1 is SGHTA and CDR2 is FQGNSA. This CDR3 is 12 amino acids long. Deletions cut 5 bases from V and 4 bases from J, with 9 bases between. CDR3 DNA: TGTGCCAGCAGCCCAATTGGGTACGAGCAGTACTTC. It yields the protein CASSPIGYEQYF.

CDR3 coding DNA: TGTGCTAGTGGACTTCGGACAGGGGGCGCTTTCACTGAAGCTTTCTTT. Residues: CASGLRTGGAFTEAFF. V is TRBV12-5 and J is TRBJ1-1, with TRBD1 matching 11 bases. Germline V lookup: CDR1 LGHNT, CDR2 FRNRAP. The CDR3 is made up of 16 amino acids. V dropped 6 bases and J dropped 4; count of bases not matched to a gene: 10.

In this sample, this clone turned up once. The chain links TRBV27 to TRBJ2-7; the D gene is possibly TRBD1 (6 bases). This CDR3 region has 14 residues. CDR1 MNHEY and CDR2 SMNVEV come from the germline V gene (reference sequence). With 8 bases removed from V and 6 bases from J, the gap between germline ends came to 20 bases. The CDR3 region is CASGKDRFLSEQYF. In DNA, the CDR3 is TGTGCCAGCGGAAAAGACAGGTTTCTAAGCGAGCAGTACTTC.

The gene calls are TRBV11-2 and TRBJ2-7; 9 nucleotides align to TRBD1. V was clipped by 4 bases and J by 6 bases; unmatched bases: 7. The V gene's germline CDR1 is SGHAT and CDR2 FQNNGV. This CDR3 is 14 amino acids long. The CDR3 is CASSSRQGGGEQYF. Here the CDR3 DNA reads TGTGCCAGCAGCTCTCGACAGGGGGGCGGCGAGCAGTACTTC.

This chain links TRBV6-1 with TRBJ2-7; D perhaps matches TRBD2 (6 bases). The CDR3 length is 12 residues. The germline gives CDR1 MNHNS, CDR2 SASEGT. Between the trimmed V and J ends, which lost 5 bases and 11 bases, there was a span of 16 bases. The CDR3: CASSPGLSDEYF. The DNA of the CDR3 is TGTGCCAGCAGTCCGGGACTCTCCGATGAGTACTTC.

The chain carries TRBV5-1 and TRBJ2-6; 7 bases are shared with TRBD1. The CDR3 runs 15 residues. Germline V gene sequence: CDR1 SGHRS, CDR2 YFSETQ. V lost 4 bases and J lost 0; bases outside the gene matches: 1. The chain's CDR3 is CASSPGGSGANVLTF. The CDR3 DNA sequence: TGCGCCAGCAGCCCAGGGGGCTCTGGGGCCAACGTCCTGACTTTC.

This sequence joins TRBV2 and TRBJ2-1; TRBD1 agrees at 7 bases. The length of the CDR3 is 13 residues. V shed 0 bases and J 15 bases; nucleotides not matched to a gene: 8. Germline V gene sequence: CDR1 SNHLY, CDR2 FYNNEI. The CDR3 region has the DNA TGTGCCAGCAGTGAAGCTCAGGAAAAGGGGGCGTTCTTC. This codes for CASSEAQEKGAFF.

J is TRBJ1-6 and V is TRBV14, with a possible D match to TRBD1 (6 bases). From germline, CDR1 is SGHDN and CDR2 FVKESK. V was cut by 1 base and J by 15 bases, with 16 bases left in between. The CDR3 runs 14 residues. CDR3 loop: CASSQAQGGRGLHF. The CDR3 region has the DNA TGTGCCAGCAGCCAAGCCCAGGGAGGCAGGGGCCTCCACTTT.

As DNA, the CDR3 is TGCAGCGCAAAAGGGACAGGGGGCAACACCGGGGAGCTGTTTTTT. Amino acids: CSAKGTGGNTGELFF. The chain recombines TRBV29-1 with TRBJ2-2, with 12 bases identical to TRBD1. V shed 7 bases, J shed 2 bases, and the junction held 5 bases outside the gene matches. The germline gives CDR1 SQVTM, CDR2 ANQGSEA. The CDR3 runs to 15 residues.

The chain combines TRBV11-3 with TRBJ2-2; TRBD1 aligns across 9 bases. The CDR3 loop spans 14 amino acids. With V trimmed by 6 bases and J by 3 bases, 2 bases remained unmatched. Germline V gene sequence: CDR1 SGHNT, CDR2 YENEEA. CDR3 bases: TGTGCCAGCAGAGGACAGGGGTACACCGGGGAGCTGTTTTTT. Translation: CASRGQGYTGELFF.

This chain connects TRBV9 to TRBJ1-1; D may be TRBD1 (6 bases). V gave up 0 bases and J gave up 5 bases, with 11 bases separating them. The CDR3 is made up of 14 amino acids. Germline values: CDR1 SGDLS, CDR2 YYNGEE. DNA of the CDR3: TGTGCCAGCAGCGTAGGAACAGGGAGGACTGAAGCTTTCTTT. This gives the protein CASSVGTGRTEAFF.

The chain couples TRBV28 to TRBJ1-2; TRBD1 matches at 7 bases. Germline CDR1 and CDR2: MDHEN and SYDVKM. Unmatched junction bases numbered 12, after V lost 3 bases and J lost 2 bases. The CDR3 is 17 amino acids. The CDR3 region is CASSLLRQGRGNYGYTF. In DNA form, the CDR3 reads TGTGCCAGCAGTTTGCTACGACAGGGCCGAGGGAACTATGGCTACACCTTC.

The J gene is TRBJ1-6, the V gene TRBV7-2, with TRBD1 matching 7 bases. This CDR3 region has 13 residues. CDR1 and CDR2 from the germline V gene are SGHTA and FQGNSA. The ends lost 5 bases at V and 8 bases at J; junction bases unmatched: 3. The CDR3 spells CASSTGDYSPLHF. The CDR3 region has the DNA TGTGCCAGCAGCACAGGGGACTATTCACCCCTCCACTTT. Together with reference TRBV7-2 and TRBJ1-6, the CDR3 gives the full variable domain: GAGVSQSPSNKVTEKGKDVELRCDPISGHTALYWYRQSLGQGLEFLIYFQGNSAPDKSGLPSDRFSAERTGGSVSTLTIQRTQQEDSAVYLCASSTGDYSPLHFGNGTRLTVT.

V gene TRBV9 combines with J gene TRBJ2-3; D gene uncertain. The CDR3 extends over 14 amino acids. Trimming removed 1 base from V and 0 bases from J, with 6 bases in between. Germline assignment: CDR1 SGDLS and CDR2 YYNGEE. The CDR3 nucleotides are TGTGCCAGCAGCGTAACGTCTAGCACAGATACGCAGTATTTT. Amino acids: CASSVTSSTDTQYF.